This T cell receptor beta chain emerged from a study of cytomegalovirus exposure and HLA in healthy donors. Trimming cost V 6 bases and J 5 bases; bases outside gene matches: 7. Germline CDR1 and CDR2: MNHEY and SVGAGI. The CDR3 totals 14 residues. The PCR employed 60 Vbeta primers together with 13 Jbeta primers. Data came from immunoSEQ multiplex PCR; TCRdb stores just in-frame clones and leaves some out. The table shows about 86,000 clones, with about 79% occurring only once. Findings and limits, study-wide: In an earlier analysis, in 620 or so donors, most V segments appeared productive either ~90% or ~30% of the time. Among donors in an Asian-associated ancestry cluster, a later analysis reportedly found fewer N-insertions than the roughly 700-donor mean.

This clone was observed a few times. As yet, its antigen is unknown. The chain is built from TRBV6-5 and TRBJ2-5; TRBD1 matches 9 bases. This TCR came from a female donor in good health and CMV-seronegative. The sequencing sample was made of PBMCs. The CDR3 here is CASRTGGLGETQYF. The CDR3 DNA reads as TGTGCCAGCAGGACAGGGGGACTGGGGGAGACCCAGTACTTC.